This T cell receptor beta chain was documented in a study of cytomegalovirus exposure and HLA in healthy donors. Study-level points and caveats: Later findings reportedly placed an Asian-associated ancestry cluster below the 666-donor mean for N-insertions. HLA-A and HLA-B allele assignments for most subjects were reportedly predicted accurately using TCR beta sequences.

With respect to this clone: Its antigen is not known.

Losses at the gene ends were 6 bases for V and 1 base for J; bases not matched to a gene: 10. This CDR3 region has 16 residues. Germline V CDR1 and CDR2: MDHEN, SYDVKM. PCR involved 60 Vbeta and 13 Jbeta primers. Profiling relied on immunoSEQ multiplex PCR, and the TCRdb table lists in-frame clones only, not all of them. This sample has approximately 150,000 clones, with less than 10% found just once. Each of the donors was a healthy bone marrow donor. This sequence joins TRBV28 and TRBJ2-3; 7 positions agree with TRBD2. This receptor was identified in a male donor in good health and CMV-seronegative. The sample was PBMCs. CDR3 DNA: TGTGCCAGCAGCAAAGCGGGGTCGGGGGGCACAGATACGCAGTATTTT. It codes for CASSKAGSGGTDTQYF.